This entry is about one TCR beta chain. No antigen is known for it. This sample is part of a study of T cell responses to AZD1222 COVID-19 vaccine. Overall study context: Researchers grouped second doses given at about 4 or about 12 weeks into one pool. Study findings and constraints: After the peak T cell response, and only then, were repertoires sampled. White British people made up most donors, females outnumbered males, and clonal diversity was possibly underestimated. In the spike-specific TCR repertoire, nearly half reportedly target unmutated variant regions.

Produced via immunoSEQ multiplex PCR; TCRdb's table is partial and in-frame only. The table shows approximately 97,000 clones, with around 87% occurring only once. The germline CDR1 and CDR2 sequences are LGHDT and YNNKEL (reference sequence). V lost 4 bases and J 2 bases, leaving 11 bases between the germline ends. The CDR3 length is 14 residues. This TCR came from an adult in good health. Sequenced here: peripheral blood, sampled on day 0 of AZD1222 vaccination. The chain joins TRBV3-1 (or the pseudogene TRBV3-2) to TRBJ1-2, with D possibly matching TRBD1 (5 bases). CDR3 in amino acids: CASSPTGGNYGYTF. The CDR3 nucleotides are TGTGCCAGCAGCCCTACGGGGGGGAACTATGGCTACACCTTC.